The source of this TCR beta chain is a study of breast tumors, draining lymph nodes, adjacent tissues. The study, taken as a whole, reports: Tumor and nontumor repertoires were significantly more similar in luminal-like than in basal-like breast cancer. Most tumor T cells seemingly derive from lymph node, then expand in tumor.

In this sample, this clonotype turned up many times. Its antigen is unidentified. TCRdb re-called the multiplex PCR reads through MiXCR, storing one row per CDR3 protein. The repertoire consists of tens of thousands of distinct CDR3 sequences, with around 29% occurring once and the leading ten covering 8.1%. Trimming stripped 6 bases from V and 2 bases from J, with 13 bases between. The CDR3 sequence is 14 residues long. Germline V gene lookup returns CDR1 DFQATT and CDR2 SNEGSKA (reference sequence). The lymph nodes were axillary draining lymph nodes from breast cancer patients. Sample: axillary lymph node tissue. The TCR comes from a female donor with breast cancer. Some clones in this sample may be carry-over from other donors' samples. This rearrangement joins TRBV20-1 to TRBJ1-4; D remains ambiguous. CDR3 DNA sequence: TGCAGTGCGAGAAACACCTTCACTAATGAAAAACTGTTTTTT. This gives the protein CSARNTFTNEKLFF.